The 15 T cell receptor beta chains below all came from one sample that was sequenced in a study of human T cells and chemical hapten exposure. As to time point: healthy volunteer bleed at 6 weeks. From whole blood left unfractionated, total RNA was extracted. TCRdb reanalysed the RACE reads using MiXCR and keeps one entry per CDR3 protein. Altogether about 77,000 distinct CDR3 sequences are present, around 9.3% being singletons, with the ten largest covering about 1.5%. Sequencing was done on a sample of whole blood. All receptors come from a female donor in good health. Some clones in this sample may be carry-over from other donors' samples.

This clonotype was found many times. The rearrangement links TRBV21-1 to TRBJ1-1; TRBD1, as called in the table, went unchecked against the DNA. TRBV21-1 has pseudogene status. The CDR3 extends over 19 amino acids. This chain's CDR3 is CASSKGALGQSRFHTEAFF. The CDR3 nucleotides are TGTGCCAGCAGCAAAGGGGCGTTAGGACAATCAAGATTCCACACTGAAGCTTTCTTT.

The V and J genes are TRBV2 and TRBJ2-3; D possibly corresponds to TRBD1 (5 bases). V was clipped by 3 bases and J by 7 bases, with 11 bases between them. This CDR3 is 13 amino acids long. Germline V gene data show CDR1 as SNHLY and CDR2 as FYNNEI. CDR3 bases: TGTGCCAGCAGTGAGTCAGGGTTTAATACGCAGTATTTT. It specifies CASSESGFNTQYF. The entire variable domain, with the rest obtained from reference TRBV2 and TRBJ2-3, is as follows: EPEVTQTPSHQVTQMGQEVILRCVPISNHLYFYWYRQILGQKVEFLVSFYNNEISEKSEIFDDQFSVERPDGSNFTLKIRSTKLEDSAMYFCASSESGFNTQYFGPGTRLTVL.

This clonotype has just a few counts. The genes are TRBV6-2 or TRBV6-3 and TRBJ2-1; 7 bases line up with TRBD1. The germline CDR1 and CDR2 sequences are MNHEY and SVGEGT. The CDR3 covers 11 residues. V lost 3 bases and J lost 14; bases outside the gene matches: 4. CDR3 sequence (DNA): TGTGCCAGCAGTTATAAGGGGGCAGAGTTCTTC. Protein: CASSYKGAEFF.

This clonotype appeared many times. The rearrangement links TRBV12-3 or TRBV12-4 to TRBJ1-2; 8 bases are shared with TRBD1. There are 15 residues in the CDR3. V was clipped by 6 bases and J by 4 bases; unmatched bases: 10. The DNA of the CDR3 is TGTGCCAGCAGCCAGAACCGTGGACAGGGCTATGGCTACACCTTC. It yields the protein CASSQNRGQGYGYTF.

The chain has TRBV19 and TRBJ1-5; D gene ambiguous. CDR1 and CDR2 from the germline V gene are LNHDA and SQIVND (reference sequence). The CDR3 has 15 amino acids. V dropped 0 bases and J dropped 2 bases, with 8 bases sitting between them. CDR3 in amino acids: CASSIEGRGNQPQHF. DNA for the CDR3: TGTGCCAGTAGTATAGAGGGAAGGGGCAATCAGCCCCAGCATTTT.

This clonotype was counted a few times. This rearrangement joins TRBV7-2 to TRBJ2-3; weak D call: TRBD1 (6 bases). Germline V CDR1 and CDR2: SGHTA, FQGNSA. The germline V and J ends were trimmed by 2 bases and 4 bases, with 10 bases remaining between them. The CDR3 sequence is 14 residues long. The CDR3 bases are TGTGCCAGCAGCTTACTAGGGGGATCAGATACGCAGTATTTT. This encodes CASSLLGGSDTQYF.

This clonotype was found many times. CDR3 bases: TGTGCCAGCAGTTTCGGAGGGAGCGAGCAGTACTTC. Translated, it gives CASSFGGSEQYF. The chain couples TRBV12-3 or TRBV12-4 to TRBJ2-7, with D possibly matching TRBD2 (6 bases). Trimming removed 3 bases from V and 6 bases from J, with 9 bases in between. This CDR3 has 12 amino acids.

This clonotype occurred many times. The V gene is TRBV6-5, the J gene TRBJ1-1; no firm D call. Trimming took 4 bases from V and 7 from J, leaving 7 bases between them. The CDR3 spans 11 residues. Germline values: CDR1 MNHEY, CDR2 SVGAGI. The CDR3 region is CASSSFDEAFF. The CDR3 bases are TGTGCCAGCAGTTCCTTCGATGAAGCTTTCTTT.

This clonotype was observed many times. The chain employs TRBV15 and TRBJ1-2; TRBD1 might be the D (6 bases). V lost 0 bases and J 8 bases, leaving 10 bases between the germline ends. CDR1 LNHNV and CDR2 YYDKDF come from the germline V gene (reference sequence). The CDR3 runs to 13 residues. In nucleotides, the CDR3 is TGTGCCACCAGCAGAGATATGGGGGGCGGCTACACCTTC. Protein sequence: CATSRDMGGGYTF.

This clonotype was seen a handful of times. The V and J genes are TRBV6-5 and TRBJ2-3; 11 bases agree with TRBD2. Germline lookup yields CDR1 MNHEY and CDR2 SVGAGI. CDR3 length: 12 amino acids. V shed 6 bases, J shed 14 bases, and the junction held 7 bases outside the gene matches. In DNA, the CDR3 is TGTGCCAGCAGCCATAGCGGGGGGGCCATGTATTTT. It specifies CASSHSGGAMYF.

This clonotype was seen only a few times. The gene calls are TRBV7-2 and TRBJ2-5, with no clear D. CDR3 length: 14 residues. Germline V CDR1 and CDR2: SGHTA, FQGNSA. The ends were cut back, 1 base at V and 8 bases at J, with 14 bases in the middle. DNA for the CDR3: TGTGCCAGCAGCTTAGAACCCTTAAGGGAAACCCAGTACTTC. Its protein product is CASSLEPLRETQYF.

This clonotype was seen many times. The J gene is TRBJ2-3, the V gene TRBV27; D not certain. This CDR3 contains 16 residues. Germline values: CDR1 MNHEY, CDR2 SMNVEV (reference sequence). Trimming removed 2 bases at V and 3 bases at J, with 15 bases between. In DNA, the CDR3 is TGTGCCAGCAGTTTAAATTGGCCGGGTCTTACAGATACGCAGTATTTT. Its translation: CASSLNWPGLTDTQYF.

This clonotype occurred many times. The rearrangement uses TRBV28 and TRBJ2-4; D is possibly TRBD1 or TRBD2 (6 bases each). The germline gives CDR1 MDHEN, CDR2 SYDVKM. This CDR3 is 16 amino acids long. V lost 6 bases to trimming and J lost 8 bases, with 23 bases between them. The CDR3 coding sequence is TGTGCCAGCAGATACTCAGGGGCCCCTAGCGCCGACATTCAGTACTTC. Protein sequence: CASRYSGAPSADIQYF.

The rearrangement links TRBV20-1 to TRBJ2-3, with D possibly matching TRBD2 (7 bases). CDR3 length: 15 amino acids. Germline-derived CDR1 and CDR2 are DFQATT and SNEGSKA (reference sequence). Trimming pared 3 bases from V and 4 bases from J, leaving 17 bases between. CDR3 protein: CSASVGGPGADTQYF. For the CDR3, the DNA is TGCAGTGCTAGCGTGGGGGGGCCTGGGGCAGATACGCAGTATTTT.

This clonotype has only a few counts. This rearrangement joins TRBV7-3 to TRBJ2-3; 7 nucleotides line up with TRBD2. This CDR3 contains 14 residues. Germline V CDR1 and CDR2: SGHTA, FQGTGA. The V and J ends lost 5 bases and 3 bases, in that order; junction bases with no gene match: 5. Written as DNA, the CDR3 is TGTGCCAGCAGCAACGGGGGGAGGACAGATACGCAGTATTTT. This encodes CASSNGGRTDTQYF. The full variable domain, rest sourced from reference TRBV7-3 and TRBJ2-3, is GAGVSQTPSNKVTEKGKYVELRCDPISGHTALYWYRQSLGQGPEFLIYFQGTGAADDSGLPNDRFFAVRPEGSVSTLKIQRTERGDSAVYLCASSNGGRTDTQYFGPGTRLTVL.